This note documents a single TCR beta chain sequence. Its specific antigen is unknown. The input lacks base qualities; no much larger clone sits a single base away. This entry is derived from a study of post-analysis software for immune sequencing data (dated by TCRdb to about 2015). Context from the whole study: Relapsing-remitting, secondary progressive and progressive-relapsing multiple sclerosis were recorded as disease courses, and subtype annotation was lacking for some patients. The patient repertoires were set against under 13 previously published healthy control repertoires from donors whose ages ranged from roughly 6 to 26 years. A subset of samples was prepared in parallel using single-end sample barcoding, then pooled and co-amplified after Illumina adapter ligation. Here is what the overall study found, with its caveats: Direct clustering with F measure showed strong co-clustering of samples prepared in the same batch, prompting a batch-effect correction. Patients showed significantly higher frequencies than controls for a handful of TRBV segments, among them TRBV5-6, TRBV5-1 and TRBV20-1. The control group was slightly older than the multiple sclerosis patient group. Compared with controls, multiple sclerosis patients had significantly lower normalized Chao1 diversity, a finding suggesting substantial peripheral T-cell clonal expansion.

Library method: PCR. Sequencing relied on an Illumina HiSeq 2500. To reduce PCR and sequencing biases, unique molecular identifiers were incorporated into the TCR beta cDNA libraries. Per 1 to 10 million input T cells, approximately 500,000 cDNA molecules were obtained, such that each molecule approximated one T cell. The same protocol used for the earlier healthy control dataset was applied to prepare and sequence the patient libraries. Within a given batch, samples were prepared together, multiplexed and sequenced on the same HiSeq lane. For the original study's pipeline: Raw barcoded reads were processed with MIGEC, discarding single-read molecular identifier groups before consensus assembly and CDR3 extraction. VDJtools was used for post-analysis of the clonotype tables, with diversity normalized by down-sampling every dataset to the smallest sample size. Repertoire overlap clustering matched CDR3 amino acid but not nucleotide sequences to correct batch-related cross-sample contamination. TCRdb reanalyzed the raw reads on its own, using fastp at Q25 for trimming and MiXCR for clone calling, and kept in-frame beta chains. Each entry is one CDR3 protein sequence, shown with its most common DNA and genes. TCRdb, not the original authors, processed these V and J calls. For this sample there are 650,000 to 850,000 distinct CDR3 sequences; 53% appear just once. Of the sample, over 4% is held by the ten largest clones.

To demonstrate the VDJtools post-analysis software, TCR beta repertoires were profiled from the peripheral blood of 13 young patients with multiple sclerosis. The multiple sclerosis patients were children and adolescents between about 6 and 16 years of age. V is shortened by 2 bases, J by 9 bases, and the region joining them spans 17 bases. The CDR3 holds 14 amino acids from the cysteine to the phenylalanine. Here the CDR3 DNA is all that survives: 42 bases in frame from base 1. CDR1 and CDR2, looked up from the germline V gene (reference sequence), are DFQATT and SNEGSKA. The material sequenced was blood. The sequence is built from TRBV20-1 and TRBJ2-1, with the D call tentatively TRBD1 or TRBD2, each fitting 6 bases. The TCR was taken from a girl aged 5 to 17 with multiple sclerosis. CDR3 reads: CSARQGTHLSEQFF. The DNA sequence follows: TGCAGTGCTAGACAGGGGACTCATCTCAGTGAGCAGTTCTTC.